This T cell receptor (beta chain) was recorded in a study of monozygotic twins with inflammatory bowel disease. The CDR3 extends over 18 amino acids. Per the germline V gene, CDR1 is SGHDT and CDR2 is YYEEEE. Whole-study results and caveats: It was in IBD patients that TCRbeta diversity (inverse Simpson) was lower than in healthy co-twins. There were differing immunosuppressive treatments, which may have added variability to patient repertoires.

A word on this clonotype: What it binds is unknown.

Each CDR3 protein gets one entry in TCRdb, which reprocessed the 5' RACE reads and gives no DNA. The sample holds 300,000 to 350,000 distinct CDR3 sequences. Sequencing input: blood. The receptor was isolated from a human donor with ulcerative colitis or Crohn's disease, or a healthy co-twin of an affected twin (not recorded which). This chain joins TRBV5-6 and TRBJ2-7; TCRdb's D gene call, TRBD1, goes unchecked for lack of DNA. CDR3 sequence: CASSFLHSRRDRLYEQYF. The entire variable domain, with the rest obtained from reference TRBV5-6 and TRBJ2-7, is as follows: DAGVTQSPTHLIKTRGQQVTLRCSPKSGHDTVSWYQQALGQGPQFIFQYYEEEERQRGNFPDRFSGHQFPNYSSELNVNALLLGDSALYLCASSFLHSRRDRLYEQYFGPGTRLTVT.